A single sample gave rise to the 9 T cell receptor beta chains below, sequenced in a study of blood T cell repertoires in COVID-19. Sequenced by immunoSEQ multiplex PCR; TCRdb stores in-frame clones only, minus some. The profile covers about 66,000 clones, with about nine tenths appearing a single time and less than 1.5% taken by the ten largest. Sequences were obtained from peripheral blood. The receptors stem from a man aged 55 to 70 with acute or convalescent COVID-19.

This clone has only a few counts. The chain carries TRBV5-4 and TRBJ2-1, with a tentative D call TRBD1 (5 bases). The CDR3 has 15 amino acids. V dropped 2 bases and J dropped 0 bases, with 9 bases sitting between them. The germline CDR1 and CDR2 sequences are SGHNT and YYREEE (reference sequence). As DNA, the CDR3 is TGTGCCAGCAGCTTTTCAGGGATCTCCTACAATGAGCAGTTCTTC. Its translation is CASSFSGISYNEQFF.

The chain joins TRBV3-1 (or the pseudogene TRBV3-2) to TRBJ1-6; perhaps TRBD1 as D (5 bases). V was trimmed by 6 bases and J by 8 bases, leaving 8 bases between them. The CDR3 covers 12 residues. Germline V lookup: CDR1 LGHDT, CDR2 YNNKEL (reference sequence). The CDR3 is CASRIQDSPLHF. The CDR3 region has the DNA TGTGCCAGCAGAATACAGGATTCACCCCTCCACTTT.

This clone was recorded only once. Here the CDR3 reads CASSQEPTGPATNEKLFF. In DNA, the CDR3 is TGTGCCAGCAGCCAAGAACCGACAGGGCCTGCAACTAATGAAAAACTGTTTTTT. The chain carries TRBV14 and TRBJ1-4; 7 nucleotides align to TRBD1. The CDR3 is 18 residues long. Germline V gene data show CDR1 as SGHDN and CDR2 as FVKESK. After removal of 0 bases from V and 0 bases from J, the junction contained 7 bases not matched to a gene.

The chain couples TRBV5-5 to TRBJ1-5; no definite D call. Germline values: CDR1 SGHKS, CDR2 YYEKEE (reference sequence). The CDR3 length is 14 residues. The V end was cut by 4 bases, the J end by 2 bases, with 10 bases between. DNA for the CDR3: TGTGCCAGCAGCCCAGGCCAGGGCAATCAGCCCCAGCATTTT. Protein sequence: CASSPGQGNQPQHF.

This chain uses TRBV18 with TRBJ2-3; 12 positions match TRBD2. This CDR3 contains 19 residues. With 1 base clipped from V and 0 bases from J, the junction kept 8 bases outside the gene matches. Looked up from germline, CDR1 is KGHSH and CDR2 is LQKENI. CDR3 DNA: TGTGCCAGCTCACCACAGACTAGCGGGGGCCTACTCAGCACAGATACGCAGTATTTT. Protein product: CASSPQTSGGLLSTDTQYF.

V and J are TRBV19 and TRBJ1-2; TRBD1 is a possible D gene (5 bases). Germline assignment: CDR1 LNHDA and CDR2 SQIVND (reference sequence). This CDR3 has 13 residues. V was trimmed by 8 bases and J by 1 base, leaving 11 bases between them. The CDR3 is CASALQGNYGYTF. The CDR3 DNA is TGTGCCAGTGCGCTCCAGGGTAACTATGGCTACACCTTC.

The chain carries TRBV5-6 and TRBJ1-6; 9 bases line up with TRBD1. Trimming took 2 bases from V and 0 from J; bases not matched to a gene: 3. The CDR3 contains 17 residues. Germline CDR1 SGHDT, CDR2 YYEEEE. CDR3 bases: TGTGCCAGCAGCTTTACAGGGGGCCCCTCCTATAATTCACCCCTCCACTTT. Translation gives CASSFTGGPSYNSPLHF.

The chain has TRBV7-2 and TRBJ2-7; 8 bases map to TRBD1. CDR3 length equals 14 residues. J gave up 6 bases and V 6 bases, and 10 bases lay outside the gene matches. CDR1 is SGHTA and CDR2 is FQGNSA in the germline V gene. CDR3 in amino acids: CASSTRTGLGEQYF. The CDR3 DNA reads TGTGCCAGCAGTACCCGGACAGGGTTGGGCGAGCAGTACTTC. The variable domain in full, completed from reference TRBV7-2 and TRBJ2-7, reads GAGVSQSPSNKVTEKGKDVELRCDPISGHTALYWYRQSLGQGLEFLIYFQGNSAPDKSGLPSDRFSAERTGGSVSTLTIQRTQQEDSAVYLCASSTRTGLGEQYFGPGTRLTVT.

The rearrangement links TRBV12-5 to TRBJ2-3; 9 nucleotides agree with TRBD1. From germline, CDR1 is LGHNT and CDR2 FRNRAP. V trimming: 3 bases; J trimming: 4 bases; junction bases outside the gene matches: 5. The CDR3 consists of 15 residues. CDR3 sequence: CASGFGDRDADTQYF. CDR3 nucleotide sequence: TGTGCTAGTGGTTTCGGGGACAGGGACGCAGATACGCAGTATTTT.